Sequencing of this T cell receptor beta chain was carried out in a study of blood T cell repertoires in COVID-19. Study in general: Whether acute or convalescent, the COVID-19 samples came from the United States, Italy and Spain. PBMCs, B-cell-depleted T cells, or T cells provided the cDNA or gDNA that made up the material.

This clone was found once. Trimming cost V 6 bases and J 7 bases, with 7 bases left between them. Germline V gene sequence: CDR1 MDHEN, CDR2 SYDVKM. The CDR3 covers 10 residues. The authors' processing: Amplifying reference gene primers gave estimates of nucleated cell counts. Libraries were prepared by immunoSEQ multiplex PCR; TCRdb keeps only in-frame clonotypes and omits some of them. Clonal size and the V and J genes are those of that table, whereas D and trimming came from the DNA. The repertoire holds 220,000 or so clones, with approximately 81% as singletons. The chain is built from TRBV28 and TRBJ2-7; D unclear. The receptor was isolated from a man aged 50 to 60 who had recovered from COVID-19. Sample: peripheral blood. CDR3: CASSHQEQYF. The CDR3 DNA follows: TGTGCCAGCAGCCACCAGGAGCAGTACTTC.